These 20 T cell receptor beta chains were all obtained from the same sample, sequenced in a study of regulatory T cells in long-lasting Graves disease. The TCR beta library used iRepertoire HTBI primers with Arm-PCR amplification of CDR3. Via MiXCR, TCRdb re-called the multiplex PCR reads, giving one row per CDR3 protein. The sample contains about 340,000 distinct CDR3 sequences, roughly 21% of which appear only once. Time point reported: persistent/refractory GD, antithyroid drugs over 5 years with positive TRAb. RNA isolated from PBMCs was used to make the TCR library. The specimen was peripheral blood mononuclear cells (PBMCs), collected when the disease was refractory, from a patient treated with antithyroid drugs. These TCRs come from a female donor with Graves disease.

This clonotype has at least ten counts. V is TRBV10-2 and J is TRBJ2-7; 11 bases agree with TRBD2. CDR3 size: 16 residues. V lost 3 bases to trimming and J lost 1 base; unmatched junction nucleotides: 5. The germline V gene has CDR1 WSHSY and CDR2 SAAADI. CDR3 residues: CASSEASGGMSYEQYF. CDR3 nucleotide sequence: TGCGCCAGCAGTGAAGCTAGCGGGGGGATGTCCTACGAGCAGTACTTC.

This clonotype was recorded a few times. The CDR3 protein is CASSQGNPFRGSPLHF. As DNA, the CDR3 is TGTGCCAGCAGCCAAGGGAATCCCTTTAGGGGTTCACCCCTCCACTTT. The chain has TRBV14 and TRBJ1-6, with D perhaps matching TRBD1 (5 bases). CDR3 length equals 16 residues. CDR1 and CDR2 (germline): SGHDN, FVKESK. With 1 base removed from V and 9 bases from J, the gap between germline ends came to 16 bases.

Only a few counts were recorded for this clonotype. The V call is TRBV6-1, the J call TRBJ1-2; D is undetermined. The V and J ends lost 6 bases and 10 bases respectively, with 15 bases between them. CDR3 length: 12 residues. In germline, CDR1 is MNHNS, CDR2 SASEGT. CDR3 amino acids: CASRGWGDSYTF. The CDR3, as DNA: TGTGCCAGCAGGGGATGGGGAGACTCCTACACCTTC.

This clonotype was detected many times. The CDR3 sequence is CASSPNKGGTGQPQHF. Written as DNA, the CDR3 is TGTGCCAGCAGTCCAAACAAGGGCGGGACCGGGCAGCCCCAGCATTTT. The rearrangement uses TRBV12-3 or TRBV12-4 and TRBJ1-5; perhaps TRBD1 as D (5 bases). The CDR3 has 16 amino acids. V was clipped by 5 bases and J by 7 bases, with 21 bases between them.

The table lists this clonotype with many counts. The chain carries TRBV5-1 and TRBJ1-5; D possibly corresponds to TRBD1 (5 bases). The CDR3 runs 13 residues. Per the germline V gene, CDR1 is SGHRS and CDR2 is YFSETQ. V was trimmed by 4 bases and J by 4 bases, leaving 9 bases between them. The CDR3 sequence is CASSRGRNQPQHF. CDR3 coding DNA: TGCGCCAGCAGCAGGGGTAGGAATCAGCCCCAGCATTTT.

This chain uses TRBV3-1 with TRBJ2-7, with 10 nucleotides matching TRBD2. This CDR3 contains 17 residues. The V and J ends lost 2 bases and 2 bases, in that order; junction bases with no gene match: 9. Germline CDR1 reads LGHDT; CDR2 reads YNNKEL (reference sequence). In DNA form, the CDR3 reads TGTGCCAGCAGCCAACCACTAGCGGGGACTACAACCTACGAGCAGTACTTC. Translated: CASSQPLAGTTTYEQYF.

This clonotype appeared a few times. This chain joins TRBV29-1 and TRBJ2-7; TRBD2 might be the D (5 bases). The germline V and J ends were trimmed by 6 bases and 0 bases, with 15 bases remaining between them. Germline assignment: CDR1 SQVTM and CDR2 ANQGSEA. The CDR3 length is 14 residues. The CDR3 DNA is TGCAGCGTGGGAACTGACGGGGACTCCTACGAGCAGTACTTC. It translates to CSVGTDGDSYEQYF.

This clonotype was picked up many times. The J gene is TRBJ1-2, the V gene TRBV30; 9 bases match TRBD1. V dropped 4 bases and J dropped 8; count of bases not matched to a gene: 5. The CDR3 length is 12 residues. Germline lookup yields CDR1 GTSNPN and CDR2 SVGIG (reference sequence). CDR3 in amino acids: CAWTHRGQGYTF. For the CDR3, the DNA is TGTGCCTGGACCCACAGGGGGCAGGGCTACACCTTC.

This clonotype was counted between two and nine times. The genes are TRBV30 and TRBJ2-2; 8 bases are shared with TRBD1. CDR3 length: 14 amino acids. Unmatched junction bases numbered 7, after V lost 5 bases and J lost 5 bases. Germline values: CDR1 GTSNPN, CDR2 SVGIG (reference sequence). DNA of the CDR3: TGTGCCTGGGGACAGGGTCTTTGGACCGGGGAGCTGTTTTTT. Amino acids: CAWGQGLWTGELFF.

In this sample, this clonotype turned up a few times. The chain is built from TRBV7-9 and TRBJ1-1, with D tentatively TRBD1 (5 bases). Trimming took 2 bases from V and 1 from J, leaving 17 bases between them. The CDR3 runs to 17 residues. Germline values: CDR1 SEHNR, CDR2 FQNEAQ (reference sequence). CDR3 in DNA: TGTGCCAGCAGCTTACGCTTGGTGGGGGAGGGGAACACTGAAGCTTTCTTT. It translates to CASSLRLVGEGNTEAFF.

J is TRBJ1-2 and V is TRBV20-1, with TRBD1 identical over 9 bases. J gave up 4 bases and V 0 bases, and 6 bases lay outside the gene matches. Germline values: CDR1 DFQATT, CDR2 SNEGSKA (reference sequence). The CDR3 covers 15 residues. The CDR3 sequence is CSAREGNRGPYGYTF. The CDR3 nucleotides read TGCAGTGCTAGAGAGGGAAACAGGGGGCCCTATGGCTACACCTTC.

This clonotype has only a few counts. A much larger clone sits a single nucleotide away, making a read error possible. The rearrangement uses TRBV11-1 and TRBJ1-4; D call uncertain. The germline CDR1 and CDR2 sequences are SGHAT and FQDESV (reference sequence). This CDR3 comprises 17 residues. The CDR3 spells CASSHGQHGLTNERLFF. The CDR3 region has the DNA TGTGCCAGCAGCCACGGGCAGCACGGCCTTACTAATGAAAGACTGTTTTTT.

This clonotype was counted many times. The chain recombines TRBV7-8 with TRBJ2-7, with 8 bases aligning to TRBD1. Germline V gene data show CDR1 as SGHVS and CDR2 as FQNEAQ. This CDR3 has 15 residues. V lost 1 base, J lost 6 bases, and 8 bases stayed unmatched. Here the CDR3 DNA reads TGTGCCAGCAGCTTAGGGGACAGGCTGACCATCGAGCAGTACTTC. Encoded protein: CASSLGDRLTIEQYF.

This CDR3 is CASSQGTGIRETQYF. CDR3 sequence (DNA): TGTGCCAGCAGCCAAGGGACAGGGATCCGAGAGACCCAGTACTTC. The gene calls are TRBV7-2 and TRBJ2-5, with TRBD1 matching over 9 bases. Germline V gives CDR1 SGHTA, CDR2 FQGNSA. Losses at the gene ends were 5 bases for V and 4 bases for J; bases not matched to a gene: 8. This CDR3 region has 15 residues.

This clonotype has more than one count but fewer than ten. The CDR3 DNA is TGTGCCAGCAGCACAGGACTAGCGGGAGCCTACGTCTACGAGCAGTACTTC. Translation gives CASSTGLAGAYVYEQYF. V is TRBV9 and J is TRBJ2-7; 13 bases fit TRBD2. Germline V gives CDR1 SGDLS, CDR2 YYNGEE. J lost 3 bases, V lost 4 bases, and 10 bases had no gene match. This CDR3 spans 17 amino acids.

This clonotype was observed many times. V and J are TRBV28 and TRBJ1-6; D is undetermined. V was pared by 6 bases and J by 2 bases, with 5 bases between. This CDR3 is built from 13 residues. Germline V gives CDR1 MDHEN, CDR2 SYDVKM. CDR3: CASRDPYNSPLHF. Here the CDR3 DNA reads TGTGCCAGCAGGGATCCCTATAATTCACCCCTCCACTTT.

The chain uses TRBV7-9 and TRBJ1-2; 9 nucleotides match TRBD1. CDR3 length: 14 amino acids. Germline V CDR1 and CDR2: SEHNR, FQNEAQ (reference sequence). After removal of 4 bases from V and 6 bases from J, the junction contained 6 bases not matched to a gene. This CDR3 is CASSSQGAYNGYTF. The CDR3 nucleotides are TGTGCCAGCAGCTCACAGGGGGCGTATAATGGCTACACCTTC.

To note about this clonotype: Since a much larger clone is just one base distant, this may be a read error. The missing conserved phenylalanine or tryptophan at the end of this CDR3 makes a read error likely. Written as DNA, the CDR3 is TGTGCCAGCAGCTCGGGCCAACTCGGGTCTAGCAATCAGCCCCAGCATCTT. Amino acid sequence: CASSSGQLGSSNQPQHL. This rearrangement joins TRBV7-9 to TRBJ1-5, with no clear D. This CDR3 comprises 17 residues. Germline CDR1 SEHNR, CDR2 FQNEAQ (reference sequence). V was cut by 4 bases and J by 0 bases, with 16 bases left in between.

The chain employs TRBV7-9 and TRBJ1-6; 9 bases align to TRBD1. Unmatched junction bases numbered 7, after V lost 6 bases and J lost 7 bases. CDR1 is SEHNR, CDR2 FQNEAQ, per germline (reference sequence). The CDR3 covers 15 residues. The CDR3 spells CASRQTGQGNSPLHF. The CDR3 region has the DNA TGTGCCAGCAGGCAAACGGGACAGGGCAATTCACCCCTCCACTTT.

The rearrangement links TRBV5-1 to TRBJ2-7, with unresolved D. Germline V CDR1 and CDR2: SGHRS, YFSETQ. The CDR3 is made up of 13 amino acids. Trimming stripped 2 bases from V and 6 bases from J, with 12 bases between. CDR3 amino acids: CASSFSSRFEQYF. The CDR3 coding sequence is TGCGCCAGCAGCTTTAGCAGCAGGTTCGAGCAGTACTTC.